This T cell receptor (beta chain) was sequenced during a study of CD8 T cells in Susac syndrome. The V end was cut by 3 bases, the J end by 8 bases, with 9 bases between. Germline assignment: CDR1 PRHDT and CDR2 FYEKMQ (reference sequence). CDR3 size: 12 residues. FACS was used to enrich TEMRA cells, whereas the CD8+ and CD4+ T cells were obtained by negative isolation. When the RNA was reverse transcribed, random hexamers were used with an input of 0.5 to 1 ug. From the immunoSEQ multiplex PCR reads, TCRdb called clonotypes with MiXCR, one entry per CDR3 protein. The sample consists of some 180,000 distinct CDR3 sequences, roughly 95% of them appearing once.

The chain uses TRBV13 and TRBJ2-3; D is unclear. Specimen: CD4+ T cells from PBMCs. The sequence was obtained from a human donor in good health. The CDR3 region is CASSLMAGTQYF. The CDR3, as DNA: TGTGCCAGCAGCTTGATGGCCGGTACGCAGTATTTT.